Each of the 2 T cell receptor beta chains below was sequenced from the same sample in a study of vaccination and CD4 T cells after COVID-19. Their cognate antigens are unknown. Documented treatment: roughly ten-day PBMC culture with coronavirus spike peptide pools or control peptides (ViraFEST assay). The unexposed donor provided CD4+ T cells, which were taken before the COVID-19 pandemic (2011-2018). Sequencing of the DNA from cultured CD4+ T cells was carried out with the Oncomine TCR Beta short-read assay. TCRdb ran MiXCR on the PCR reads and lists one entry per CDR3 protein. The sample contains 4,000 to 4,500 distinct CDR3 sequences, 34% of which appear only once. Sequenced: CD4+ T cells from blood, cultured in vitro. The receptors shown here come from a human donor in good health.

The rearrangement links TRBV5-1 to TRBJ1-1; D is possibly TRBD1 (5 bases). Germline V gene sequence: CDR1 SGHRS, CDR2 YFSETQ. V gave up 0 bases and J gave up 3 bases, with 9 bases separating them. This CDR3 contains 14 residues. The CDR3 loop is CASSLADSYTEAFF. For the CDR3, the DNA is TGCGCCAGCAGCTTGGCCGACAGCTACACTGAAGCTTTCTTT.

This clonotype has only a few counts. This chain joins TRBV6-1 and TRBJ1-2; D is perhaps TRBD1 (5 bases). The length of the CDR3 is 11 residues. Per germline, CDR1 MNHNS and CDR2 SASEGT. V was cut by 5 bases and J by 8 bases, with 9 bases left in between. The CDR3 protein is CASSQGNGYTF. The CDR3 nucleotides are TGTGCCAGCAGTCAGGGAAACGGCTACACCTTC.